The present entry profiles one T cell receptor (beta chain) with its context. The antigen is not known. The method was immunoSEQ multiplex PCR; TCRdb's version includes in-frame clones alone and lacks a portion of them. The repertoire holds roughly 120,000 clones, approximately 88% seen once, with 4% to 5.5% in the top ten. The data stem from a study of T cell responses to AZD1222 COVID-19 vaccine. Study-level background: Second-dose recipients at about 4 or about 12 weeks were treated as one pooled group.

Overall study results and limits: Targets within unmutated variant regions were reportedly found for nearly half of spike-specific TCRs. Donors, mostly white British, included more females; clonal diversity was possibly underestimated.

This CDR3 comprises 14 residues. The J segment lost 0 bases and the V segment lost 2 bases, leaving 1 base of the junction unmatched. Germline values: CDR1 SGDLS, CDR2 YYNGEE. The clonotype originates from an adult in good health. Sample: peripheral blood, taken on day 0 of AZD1222 vaccination. The chain recombines TRBV9 with TRBJ2-7, with 8 positions matching TRBD2. In nucleotides, the CDR3 is TGTGCCAGCAGCGTTCGGGGGGGCTCCTACGAGCAGTACTTC. Protein product: CASSVRGGSYEQYF.